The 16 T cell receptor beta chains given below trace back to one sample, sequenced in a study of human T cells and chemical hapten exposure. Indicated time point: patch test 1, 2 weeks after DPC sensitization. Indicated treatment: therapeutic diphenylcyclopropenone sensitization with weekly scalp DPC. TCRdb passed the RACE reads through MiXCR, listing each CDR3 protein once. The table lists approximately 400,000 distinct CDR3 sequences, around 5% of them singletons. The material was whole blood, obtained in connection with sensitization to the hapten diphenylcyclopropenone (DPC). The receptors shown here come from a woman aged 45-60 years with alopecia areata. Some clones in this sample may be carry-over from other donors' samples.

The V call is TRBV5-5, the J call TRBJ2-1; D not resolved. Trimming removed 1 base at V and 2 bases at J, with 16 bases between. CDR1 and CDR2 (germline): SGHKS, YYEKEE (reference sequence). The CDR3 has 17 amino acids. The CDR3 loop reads CASSLLPQLSAYNEQFF. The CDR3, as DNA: TGTGCCAGCAGCTTGCTCCCCCAGCTGTCTGCCTACAATGAGCAGTTCTTC. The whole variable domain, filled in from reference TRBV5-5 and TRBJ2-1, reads DAGVTQSPTHLIKTRGQQVTLRCSPISGHKSVSWYQQVLGQGPQFIFQYYEKEERGRGNFPDRFSARQFPNYSSELNVNALLLGDSALYLCASSLLPQLSAYNEQFFGPGTRLTVL.

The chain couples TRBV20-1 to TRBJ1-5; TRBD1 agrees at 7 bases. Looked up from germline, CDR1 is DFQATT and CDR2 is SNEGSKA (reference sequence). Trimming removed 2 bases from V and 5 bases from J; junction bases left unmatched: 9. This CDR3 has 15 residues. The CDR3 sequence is CSARSNDRDDQPQHF. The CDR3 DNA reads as TGCAGTGCTAGATCTAACGACAGGGACGATCAGCCCCAGCATTTT.

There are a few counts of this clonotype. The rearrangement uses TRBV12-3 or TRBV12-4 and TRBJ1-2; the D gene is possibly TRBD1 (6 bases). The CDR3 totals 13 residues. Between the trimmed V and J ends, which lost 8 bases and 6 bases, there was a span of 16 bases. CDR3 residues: CASGPGARDGYTF. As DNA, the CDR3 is TGTGCCAGCGGACCGGGGGCGAGGGATGGCTACACCTTC.

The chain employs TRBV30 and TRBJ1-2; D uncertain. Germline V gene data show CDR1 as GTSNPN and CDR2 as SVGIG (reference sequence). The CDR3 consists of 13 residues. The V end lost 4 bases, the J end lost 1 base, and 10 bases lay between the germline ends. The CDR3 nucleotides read TGTGCCTGGACCCCCCACAGTAACTATGGCTACACCTTC. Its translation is CAWTPHSNYGYTF.

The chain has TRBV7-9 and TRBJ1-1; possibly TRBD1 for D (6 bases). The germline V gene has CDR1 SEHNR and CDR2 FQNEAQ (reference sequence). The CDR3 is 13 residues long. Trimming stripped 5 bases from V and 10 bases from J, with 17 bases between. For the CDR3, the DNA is TGTGCCAGCAGCCAGGAGGGGGATCTCGTAGCTTTCTTT. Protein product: CASSQEGDLVAFF.

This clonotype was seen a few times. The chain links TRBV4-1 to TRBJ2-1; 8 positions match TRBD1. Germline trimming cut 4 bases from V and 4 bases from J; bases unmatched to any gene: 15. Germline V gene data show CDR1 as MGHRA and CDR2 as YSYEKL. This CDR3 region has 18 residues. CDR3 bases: TGCGCCAGCAGCCCCCAGGGGGCGGGTCCCCCCCCGTACAATGAGCAGTTCTTC. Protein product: CASSPQGAGPPPYNEQFF.

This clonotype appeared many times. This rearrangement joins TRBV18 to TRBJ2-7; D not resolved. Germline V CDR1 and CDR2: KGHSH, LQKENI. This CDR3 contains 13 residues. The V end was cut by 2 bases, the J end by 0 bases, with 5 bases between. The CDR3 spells CASSPVGSYEQYF. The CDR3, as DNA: TGTGCCAGCTCACCAGTAGGCTCCTACGAGCAGTACTTC.

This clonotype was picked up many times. In DNA, the CDR3 is TGTGCCAGCAGTTCCCGGGGTGCGGGGGGGCGAGAGACCCAGTACTTC. The encoded protein is CASSSRGAGGRETQYF. V and J are TRBV12-3 or TRBV12-4 and TRBJ2-5; 9 bases match TRBD2. The CDR3 covers 16 residues. The V segment lost 4 bases and the J segment 4 bases; nucleotides outside the gene matches: 10.

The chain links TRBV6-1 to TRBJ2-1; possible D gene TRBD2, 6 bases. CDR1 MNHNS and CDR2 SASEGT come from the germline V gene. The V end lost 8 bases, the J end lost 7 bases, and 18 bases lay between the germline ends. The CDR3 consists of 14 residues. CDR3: CASGDSSILNEQFF. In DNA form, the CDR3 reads TGTGCCAGCGGGGACTCTAGCATCTTGAATGAGCAGTTCTTC.

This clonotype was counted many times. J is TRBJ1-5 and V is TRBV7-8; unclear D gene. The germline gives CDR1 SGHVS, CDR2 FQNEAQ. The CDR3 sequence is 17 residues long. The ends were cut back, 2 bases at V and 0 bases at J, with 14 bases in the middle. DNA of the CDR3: TGTGCCAGCAGCTTAAAGGAGTGGCAATCTAGCAATCAGCCCCAGCATTTT. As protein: CASSLKEWQSSNQPQHF. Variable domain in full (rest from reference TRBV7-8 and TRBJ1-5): GAGVSQSPRYKVAKRGQDVALRCDPISGHVSLFWYQQALGQGPEFLTYFQNEAQLDKSGLPSDRFFAERPEGSVSTLKIQRTQQEDSAVYLCASSLKEWQSSNQPQHFGDGTRLSIL.

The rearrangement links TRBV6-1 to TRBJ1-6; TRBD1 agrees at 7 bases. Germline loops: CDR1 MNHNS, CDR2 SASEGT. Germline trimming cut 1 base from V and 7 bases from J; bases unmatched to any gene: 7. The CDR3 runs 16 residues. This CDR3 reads CASSEEGAGGNSPLHF. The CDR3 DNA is TGTGCCAGCAGTGAAGAGGGGGCAGGGGGGAATTCACCCCTCCACTTT.

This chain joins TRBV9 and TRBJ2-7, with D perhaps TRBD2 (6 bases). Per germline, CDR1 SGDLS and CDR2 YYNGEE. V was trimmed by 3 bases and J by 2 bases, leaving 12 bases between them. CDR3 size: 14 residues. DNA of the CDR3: TGTGCCAGCAGCGGTGCGGGAACAACCTACGAGCAGTACTTC. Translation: CASSGAGTTYEQYF.

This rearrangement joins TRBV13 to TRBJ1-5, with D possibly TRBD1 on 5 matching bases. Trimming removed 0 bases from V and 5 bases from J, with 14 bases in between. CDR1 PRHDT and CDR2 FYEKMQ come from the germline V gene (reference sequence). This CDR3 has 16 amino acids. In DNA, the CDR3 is TGTGCCAGCAGCTTAGGCCTTGGCAGGGATTATCAGCCCCAGCATTTT. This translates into CASSLGLGRDYQPQHF.

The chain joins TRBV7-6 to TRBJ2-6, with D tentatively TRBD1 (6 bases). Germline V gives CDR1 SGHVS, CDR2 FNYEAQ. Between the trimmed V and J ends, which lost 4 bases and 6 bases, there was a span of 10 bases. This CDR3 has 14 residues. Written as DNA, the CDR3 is TGTGCCAGCAGCTCATACAGGGCGGCCAACGTCCTGACTTTC. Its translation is CASSSYRAANVLTF.

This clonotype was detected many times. CDR3 in DNA: TGCGCCAGCAGCTTTATTAATGGAGATACGCAGTATTTT. Translation: CASSFINGDTQYF. V and J are TRBV5-1 and TRBJ2-3; D unclear. The V gene lost 2 bases and the J gene lost 5 bases, with 9 bases spanning the gap. The germline V gene has CDR1 SGHRS and CDR2 YFSETQ. The CDR3 spans 13 residues.

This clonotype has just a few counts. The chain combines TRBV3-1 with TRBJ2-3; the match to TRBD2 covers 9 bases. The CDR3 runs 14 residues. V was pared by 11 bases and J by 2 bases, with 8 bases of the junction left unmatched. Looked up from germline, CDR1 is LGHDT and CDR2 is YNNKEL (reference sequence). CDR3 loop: CASQRGANTDTQYF. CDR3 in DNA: TGTGCCTCCCAGCGGGGGGCAAACACAGATACGCAGTATTTT.